The 32 T cell receptor beta chains below were found in one sample sequenced in a study of T cells in localized non-small cell lung cancer. Produced via immunoSEQ multiplex PCR; TCRdb's table is partial and in-frame only. The sample lists a few thousand clones; 20% to 25% were seen once. The sequencing used lung tumor tissue, collected before any cancer treatment. The receptors were sampled from a male donor older than 55 with stage I lung adenocarcinoma.

This clone is termed medium-sized. The chain joins TRBV11-3 to TRBJ1-2; the match to TRBD1 covers 9 bases. With 2 bases clipped from V and 8 bases from J, the junction kept 9 bases outside the gene matches. Germline CDR1 is SGHNT and CDR2 is YENEEA. The CDR3 is 15 residues long. The CDR3 DNA follows: TGTGCCAGCAGCTTACACGGACAGGGGAATTCGGGCTACACCTTC. As protein: CASSLHGQGNSGYTF.

In this sample, this clone turned up a few times. Here the CDR3 reads CASSEQGLGVGNQPQHF. CDR3 coding DNA: TGTGCCAGCAGTGAACAGGGTCTGGGGGTTGGCAATCAGCCCCAGCATTTT. This rearrangement joins TRBV9 to TRBJ1-5; possibly TRBD1 for D (6 bases). The CDR3 is 17 residues long. Germline values: CDR1 SGDLS, CDR2 YYNGEE. V was pared by 5 bases and J by 2 bases, with 20 bases between.

With regard to this clone: At one end the junction does not follow the germline gene, possibly because of a read error. The V call is TRBV11-3, the J call TRBJ1-2, with TRBD1 identical over 7 bases. Germline-derived CDR1 and CDR2 are SGHNT and YENEEA. The CDR3 runs to 15 residues. The CDR3 nucleotides are TGTGCCAGCAGCCCGACCTACGGGACAGCCACCTCTAATGCCTTC. This sequence encodes CASSPTYGTATSNAF.

This chain connects TRBV18 to TRBJ2-7, with 7 bases that match TRBD2. CDR3 length: 14 amino acids. Germline loops: CDR1 KGHSH, CDR2 LQKENI. V dropped 2 bases and J dropped 2; count of bases not matched to a gene: 3. CDR3 sequence reads: CASSPGGGTYEQYF. Written as DNA, the CDR3 is TGTGCCAGCTCACCAGGGGGGGGGACCTACGAGCAGTACTTC.

As DNA, the CDR3 is TGTGCCAGCAGCTTAGGAAGGGGGGCGGAGACCCAGTACTTC. It translates to CASSLGRGAETQYF. The genes are TRBV11-3 and TRBJ2-5; D is perhaps TRBD1 or TRBD2 (6 bases each). The CDR3 spans 14 residues. The V and J ends lost 1 base and 5 bases respectively, with 11 bases between them. Germline V gene sequence: CDR1 SGHNT, CDR2 YENEEA.

The chain has TRBV18 and TRBJ2-7; 7 positions agree with TRBD2. Germline loops: CDR1 KGHSH, CDR2 LQKENI. Germline trimming cut 1 base from V and 6 bases from J; bases unmatched to any gene: 3. The CDR3 consists of 13 residues. This CDR3 reads CASSPLREGEQYF. CDR3 DNA sequence: TGTGCCAGCTCACCACTGAGGGAGGGCGAGCAGTACTTC.

The V gene is TRBV2, the J gene TRBJ1-2, with D perhaps matching TRBD1 (5 bases). Germline assignment: CDR1 SNHLY and CDR2 FYNNEI. V lost 8 bases and J lost 5, with 15 bases in between. The CDR3 loop spans 13 amino acids. The CDR3 sequence is CASDSLPTYGYTF. As DNA, the CDR3 is TGTGCCAGCGACAGCCTTCCAACTTATGGCTACACCTTC.

The chain couples TRBV5-1 to TRBJ1-6; the match to TRBD1 covers 10 bases. Germline trimming cut 4 bases from V and 7 bases from J; bases unmatched to any gene: 5. Germline V gene sequence: CDR1 SGHRS, CDR2 YFSETQ. CDR3 length: 15 amino acids. CDR3 sequence reads: CASSPRTGGNSPLHF. The DNA of the CDR3 is TGCGCCAGCAGCCCACGGACAGGGGGAAATTCACCCCTCCACTTT.

J is TRBJ1-1 and V is TRBV15; D not resolved. Deletions cut 0 bases from V and 1 base from J, with 15 bases between. From germline, CDR1 is LNHNV and CDR2 YYDKDF (reference sequence). The CDR3 is 17 amino acids. CDR3 protein: CATSRERLRARNTEAFF. The CDR3 coding sequence is TGTGCCACCAGCAGAGAGAGATTACGGGCGCGGAACACTGAAGCTTTCTTT. Full variable domain (remainder filled in from reference TRBV15 and TRBJ1-1): DAMVIQNPRYQVTQFGKPVTLSCSQTLNHNVMYWYQQKSSQAPKLLFHYYDKDFNNEADTPDNFQSRRPNTSFCFLDIRSPGLGDTAMYLCATSRERLRARNTEAFFGQGTRLTVV.

This clone was observed a few times. CDR3 residues: CASSIPDASTYEQYF. The CDR3, as DNA: TGTGCCAGTAGTATCCCGGACGCCTCTACCTACGAGCAGTACTTC. This chain links TRBV19 with TRBJ2-7; unclear D gene. Trimming took 3 bases from V and 2 from J, leaving 14 bases between them. This CDR3 is built from 15 residues. Germline CDR1 and CDR2: LNHDA and SQIVND (reference sequence).

The genes are TRBV9 and TRBJ2-3, with unresolved D. This CDR3 spans 13 amino acids. Trimming left V 6 bases short and J 2 bases short, with 10 bases between. Germline loops: CDR1 SGDLS, CDR2 YYNGEE. CDR3 bases: TGTGCCAGCACCGGCCCCATCACAGATACGCAGTATTTT. This encodes CASTGPITDTQYF. The variable domain in full, completed from reference TRBV9 and TRBJ2-3, reads DSGVTQTPKHLITATGQRVTLRCSPRSGDLSVYWYQQSLDQGLQFLIQYYNGEERAKGNILERFSAQQFPDLHSELNLSSLELGDSALYFCASTGPITDTQYFGPGTRLTVL.

This chain connects TRBV6-8 to TRBJ2-2; the D gene is possibly TRBD2 (6 bases). This CDR3 spans 13 amino acids. Between the trimmed V and J ends, which lost 11 bases and 2 bases, there was a span of 12 bases. Per germline, CDR1 MNHGY and CDR2 SAAAGT. CDR3 nucleotides: TGTGCCGGAGGGCGGTTAAACACCGGGGAGCTGTTTTTT. Its translation is CAGGRLNTGELFF.

This clone was found a few times. At one end the junction does not follow the germline gene, possibly because of a read error. CDR3 sequence (DNA): TGCGCCAGCAGCAAAGATTGGCGGGACAGCAGCCAAGAGACCCAGTACTTC. Residues: CASSKDWRDSSQETQYF. The chain links TRBV4-1 to TRBJ2-5; TRBD1 is a possible D gene (7 bases). The germline CDR1 and CDR2 sequences are MGHRA and YSYEKL. This CDR3 has 17 residues.

This clone was counted only a few times. V is TRBV11-3 and J is TRBJ1-1; 10 bases line up with TRBD1. This CDR3 is built from 16 residues. V lost 3 bases, J lost 0 bases, and 4 bases stayed unmatched. The germline gives CDR1 SGHNT, CDR2 YENEEA. CDR3 in amino acids: CASSLTGGPVNTEAFF. CDR3 bases: TGTGCCAGCAGCTTGACAGGGGGCCCCGTGAACACTGAAGCTTTCTTT. Filled out from reference TRBV11-3 and TRBJ1-1, the complete variable domain reads EAGVVQSPRYKIIEKKQPVAFWCNPISGHNTLYWYLQNLGQGPELLIRYENEEAVDDSQLPKDRFSAERLKGVDSTLKIQPAELGDSAVYLCASSLTGGPVNTEAFFGQGTRLTVV.

The rearrangement uses TRBV19 and TRBJ2-1, with TRBD2 matching over 10 bases. Germline loops: CDR1 LNHDA, CDR2 SQIVND (reference sequence). CDR3 length equals 18 residues. V shed 6 bases and J 8 bases; nucleotides not matched to a gene: 19. CDR3 loop: CASRGGLAGDLSWDEQFF. The DNA of the CDR3 is TGTGCCAGTAGAGGGGGCCTAGCGGGAGATCTTAGTTGGGATGAGCAGTTCTTC.

The J gene is TRBJ2-5, the V gene TRBV5-1; TRBD2 agrees at 9 bases. Germline V lookup: CDR1 SGHRS, CDR2 YFSETQ. CDR3 length equals 15 residues. The trim removed 6 bases at V and 5 bases at J, leaving 11 bases unmatched. CDR3 amino acids: CASKTQPSGRETQYF. The CDR3 coding sequence is TGCGCCAGCAAAACCCAACCCAGCGGGAGGGAGACCCAGTACTTC.

This clone was counted a few times. The chain couples TRBV6-8 to TRBJ1-5, with D tentatively TRBD1 (6 bases). V lost 4 bases and J lost 6, with 19 bases in between. The CDR3 consists of 16 residues. Germline lookup yields CDR1 MNHGY and CDR2 SAAAGT. The CDR3 DNA is TGTGCCAGCAGTTTAGGGGGGGCGCGGGTTGGTCAGCCCCAGCATTTT. Translation gives CASSLGGARVGQPQHF.

This clone rates as medium-sized. The V call is TRBV11-3, the J call TRBJ2-7, with 8 bases identical to TRBD2. Germline-derived CDR1 and CDR2 are SGHNT and YENEEA. V lost 5 bases to trimming and J lost 2 bases; unmatched junction nucleotides: 5. The CDR3 covers 14 residues. As DNA, the CDR3 is TGTGCCAGCAGCCTGGGACTAGTCCCCTACGAGCAGTACTTC. Amino acid sequence: CASSLGLVPYEQYF.

The rearrangement joins TRBV18 to TRBJ2-1; D is unclear. Germline V lookup: CDR1 KGHSH, CDR2 LQKENI. This CDR3 has 15 residues. V shed 6 bases and J shed 7 bases, with 19 bases lying between them. Here the CDR3 reads CASSPNSLQSNEQFF. The DNA of the CDR3 is TGTGCCAGCTCCCCTAACAGCCTACAGTCAAATGAGCAGTTCTTC.

Here the CDR3 DNA reads TGTGCCAGCAGTTCCTCGTGGGCGGGGACCACTGAAGCTTTCTTT. Its protein product is CASSSSWAGTTEAFF. The chain uses TRBV28 and TRBJ1-1; TRBD1 might be the D (5 bases). V lost 4 bases and J 4 bases, leaving 16 bases between the germline ends. The CDR3 has 15 residues. Germline V gene lookup returns CDR1 MDHEN and CDR2 SYDVKM.

This clone was recorded once. V gene TRBV23-1 combines with J gene TRBJ1-2; possible D gene TRBD1, 6 bases. TRBV23-1 is an ORF for which the function is uncertain. Trimming pared 10 bases from V and 8 bases from J, leaving 20 bases between. This CDR3 has 13 amino acids. The CDR3 DNA reads TGCGCCACACCGGACAGCCGGTTGGTAGGCTACACCTTC. Translating it yields CATPDSRLVGYTF.

The V gene is TRBV5-1, the J gene TRBJ1-4; D unclear. The germline V gene encodes CDR1 SGHRS and CDR2 YFSETQ. The CDR3 has 15 amino acids. The V end was cut by 3 bases, the J end by 0 bases, with 9 bases between. The DNA for the CDR3 is TGCGCCAGCAGCTCCACAGCTTCAACTAATGAAAAACTGTTTTTT. Translated, it gives CASSSTASTNEKLFF.

By sample share, this clone is large. The chain recombines TRBV19 with TRBJ2-7, with 8 bases identical to TRBD2. Trimming cost V 6 bases and J 6 bases; bases outside gene matches: 7. Germline V lookup: CDR1 LNHDA, CDR2 SQIVND (reference sequence). This CDR3 contains 13 residues. CDR3 loop: CASSGGAISEQYF. DNA for the CDR3: TGTGCCAGTAGCGGGGGGGCGATCTCCGAGCAGTACTTC.

V is TRBV28 and J is TRBJ2-1; D tentatively reads TRBD1 or TRBD2 (6 bases each). V was trimmed by 2 bases and J by 5 bases, leaving 10 bases between them. The CDR3 covers 14 residues. In germline, CDR1 is MDHEN, CDR2 SYDVKM. CDR3 residues: CASSLLGGNNEQFF. The CDR3 bases are TGTGCCAGCAGTTTACTCGGGGGCAACAATGAGCAGTTCTTC.

The chain links TRBV18 to TRBJ1-6; 8 nucleotides align to TRBD1. CDR1 and CDR2 from the germline V gene are KGHSH and LQKENI. The CDR3 covers 14 residues. Trimming took 3 bases from V and 10 from J; bases not matched to a gene: 5. CDR3 region: CASSPQGAGSPLHF. The CDR3 coding sequence is TGTGCCAGCTCACCTCAGGGGGCGGGATCACCCCTCCACTTT.

The rearrangement uses TRBV4-1 and TRBJ2-7; D may be TRBD1 (6 bases). Germline V gene lookup returns CDR1 MGHRA and CDR2 YSYEKL. Between the trimmed V and J ends, which lost 0 bases and 4 bases, there was a span of 16 bases. The CDR3 has 16 residues. CDR3 amino acids: CASSQELTGWAYEQYF. The CDR3 DNA follows: TGCGCCAGCAGCCAAGAATTAACAGGGTGGGCTTACGAGCAGTACTTC.

By share, this clone ranks as medium-sized (0.01 to 0.1%). The chain uses TRBV6-8 and TRBJ1-1, with unresolved D. V lost 5 bases, J lost 4 bases, and 8 bases lay in between. Germline-derived CDR1 and CDR2 are MNHGY and SAAAGT. CDR3 length equals 12 residues. The CDR3 spells CASSTVGTEAFF. The CDR3 nucleotides are TGTGCCAGCAGTACCGTAGGCACTGAAGCTTTCTTT.

V gene TRBV28 combines with J gene TRBJ2-7; D not resolved. Germline V gene sequence: CDR1 MDHEN, CDR2 SYDVKM. This CDR3 region has 14 residues. Trimming cost V 5 bases and J 3 bases, with 14 bases left between them. The CDR3 loop reads CASSLRPGHYEQYF. The CDR3 nucleotides are TGTGCCAGCAGTCTCCGACCGGGCCACTACGAGCAGTACTTC.

Only a few counts were recorded for this clone. The V gene is TRBV4-1, the J gene TRBJ2-2; the D gene is possibly TRBD2 (5 bases). V was cut by 1 base and J by 0 bases, with 9 bases left in between. The V gene's germline CDR1 is MGHRA and CDR2 YSYEKL. This CDR3 region has 16 residues. The CDR3 nucleotides read TGCGCCAGCAGCCAAGGTGGCGGGTCGAACACCGGGGAGCTGTTTTTT. Amino acids: CASSQGGGSNTGELFF.

This clone was counted only a few times. The chain carries TRBV6-8 and TRBJ1-5, with TRBD1 matching over 9 bases. This CDR3 region has 16 residues. Germline CDR1 is MNHGY and CDR2 is SAAAGT. Trimming cost V 6 bases and J 4 bases; bases outside gene matches: 10. The CDR3 nucleotides read TGTGCCAGCAGCTCCATTACAGGGGGCTGGAATCAGCCCCAGCATTTT. Residues: CASSSITGGWNQPQHF.

Ten or more counts support this clone. This chain links TRBV11-3 with TRBJ1-2; TRBD1 matches 7 bases. Germline CDR1 is SGHNT and CDR2 is YENEEA. The CDR3 spans 15 residues. Trimming took 3 bases from V and 2 from J; bases not matched to a gene: 6. The CDR3 region is CASSFPGQTNYGYTF. In DNA, the CDR3 is TGTGCCAGCAGCTTCCCGGGACAGACGAACTATGGCTACACCTTC.

This chain links TRBV6-8 with TRBJ2-2, with 8 positions matching TRBD2. This CDR3 region has 13 residues. Germline V gene sequence: CDR1 MNHGY, CDR2 SAAAGT. The J segment lost 4 bases and the V segment lost 6 bases, leaving 1 base of the junction unmatched. CDR3 loop: CASSGGVTGELFF. The CDR3 DNA is TGTGCCAGCAGCGGGGGGGTCACCGGGGAGCTGTTTTTT.